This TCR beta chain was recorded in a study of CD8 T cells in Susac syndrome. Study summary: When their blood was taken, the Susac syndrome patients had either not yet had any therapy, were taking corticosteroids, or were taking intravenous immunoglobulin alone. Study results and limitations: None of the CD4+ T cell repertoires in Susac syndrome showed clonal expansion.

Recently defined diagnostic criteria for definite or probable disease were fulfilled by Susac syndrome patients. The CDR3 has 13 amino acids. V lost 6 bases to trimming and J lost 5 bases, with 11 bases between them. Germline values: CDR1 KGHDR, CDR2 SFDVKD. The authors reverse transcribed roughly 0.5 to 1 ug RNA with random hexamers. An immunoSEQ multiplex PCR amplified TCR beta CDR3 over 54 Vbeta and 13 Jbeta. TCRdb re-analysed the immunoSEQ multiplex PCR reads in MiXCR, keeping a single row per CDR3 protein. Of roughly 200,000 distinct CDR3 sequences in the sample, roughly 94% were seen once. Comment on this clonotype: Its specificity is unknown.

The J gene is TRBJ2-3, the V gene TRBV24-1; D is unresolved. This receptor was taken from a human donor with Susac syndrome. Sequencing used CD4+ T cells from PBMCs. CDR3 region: CATSPDGEDTQYF. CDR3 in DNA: TGTGCCACCAGTCCGGACGGAGAAGATACGCAGTATTTT.